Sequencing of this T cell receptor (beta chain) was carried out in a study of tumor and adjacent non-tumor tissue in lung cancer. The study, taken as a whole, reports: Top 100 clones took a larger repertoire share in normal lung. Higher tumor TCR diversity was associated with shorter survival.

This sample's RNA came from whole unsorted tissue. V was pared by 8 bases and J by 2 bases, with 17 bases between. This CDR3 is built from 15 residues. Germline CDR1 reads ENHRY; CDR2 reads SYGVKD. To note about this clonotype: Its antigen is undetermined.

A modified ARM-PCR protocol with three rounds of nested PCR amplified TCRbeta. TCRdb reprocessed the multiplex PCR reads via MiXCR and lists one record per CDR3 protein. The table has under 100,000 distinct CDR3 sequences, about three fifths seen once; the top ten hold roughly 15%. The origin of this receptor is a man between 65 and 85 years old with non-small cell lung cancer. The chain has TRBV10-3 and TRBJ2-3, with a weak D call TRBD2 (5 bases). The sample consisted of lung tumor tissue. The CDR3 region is CAIWSEDGPTDTQYF. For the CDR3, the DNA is TGTGCCATCTGGTCGGAGGACGGGCCCACAGATACGCAGTATTTT.